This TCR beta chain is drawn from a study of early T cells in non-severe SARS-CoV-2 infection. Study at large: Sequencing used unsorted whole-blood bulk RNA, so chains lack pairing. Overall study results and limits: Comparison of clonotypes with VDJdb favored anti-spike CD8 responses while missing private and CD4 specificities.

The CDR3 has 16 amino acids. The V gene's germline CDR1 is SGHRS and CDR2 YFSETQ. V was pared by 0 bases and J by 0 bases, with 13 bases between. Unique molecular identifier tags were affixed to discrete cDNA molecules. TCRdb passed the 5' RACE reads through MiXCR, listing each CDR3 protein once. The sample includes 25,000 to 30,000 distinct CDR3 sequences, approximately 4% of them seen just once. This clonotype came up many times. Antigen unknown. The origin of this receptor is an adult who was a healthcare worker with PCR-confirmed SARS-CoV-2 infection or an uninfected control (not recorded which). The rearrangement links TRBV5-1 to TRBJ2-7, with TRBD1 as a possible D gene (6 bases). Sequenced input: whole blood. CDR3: CASSLGPGHLSYEQYF. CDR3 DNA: TGCGCCAGCAGCTTGGGACCGGGACACCTCTCCTACGAGCAGTACTTC.